Listed below are T cell receptor beta chains from one sample, sequenced in a study of blood T cell repertoires in COVID-19. Profiled with immunoSEQ multiplex PCR; TCRdb holds only in-frame clones, not every one. This sample has 59,000 or so clones; 65% to 90% occur once, and the top ten carry around 30%. The sequenced sample was peripheral blood. Receptors originate from a woman aged 80 or over with active or convalescent COVID-19. The CDR3 runs from the conserved cysteine through the conserved F or W. Each record gives: clone size, D gene, V gene, J gene, CDR3 DNA, CDR3 protein. A D gene is named only where the DNA matches it firmly. Only part of the rows carry a size: once, few, many, or a class if the clone is expanded.

clone size: once; D gene: .; V gene: TRBV2; J gene: TRBJ1-5; CDR3 DNA: TGTGCCAGCAGTTACCAAACAGGGTTGAATCAGCCCCAGCATTTT; CDR3 protein: CASSYQTGLNQPQHF
clone size: .; D gene: TRBD1; V gene: TRBV7-9; J gene: TRBJ1-4; CDR3 DNA: TGTGCCAGCAGGGAATTGGGACAGGGGAACGGTGAAAAACTGTTTTTT; CDR3 protein: CASRELGQGNGEKLFF
clone size: .; D gene: TRBD1; V gene: TRBV7-6; J gene: TRBJ1-2; CDR3 DNA: TGTGCCAGCAGCCCGACAGGGAACTATGGCTACACCTTC; CDR3 protein: CASSPTGNYGYTF
clone size: .; D gene: .; V gene: TRBV6-2/TRBV6-3; J gene: TRBJ2-7; CDR3 DNA: TGTGCCAGCAGTTACTCGAGCAGGGGCCACGAGCAGTACTTC; CDR3 protein: CASSYSSRGHEQYF
clone size: .; D gene: .; V gene: TRBV6-2/TRBV6-3; J gene: TRBJ2-1; CDR3 DNA: TGTGCCAGCAGTCCCCCGCAGGGTCGAAATGAGCAGTTCTTC; CDR3 protein: CASSPPQGRNEQFF
clone size: .; D gene: TRBD1; V gene: TRBV7-8; J gene: TRBJ1-5; CDR3 DNA: TGTGCCAGCAGCGGGACAGGACTCTATCAGCCCCAGCATTTT; CDR3 protein: CASSGTGLYQPQHF
clone size: once; D gene: .; V gene: TRBV11-3; J gene: TRBJ1-2; CDR3 DNA: TGTGCCAGCAGCTTCGCGTGTCAGGCTGCCCCGAACGGCTACACCTTC; CDR3 protein: CASSFACQAAPNGYTF
clone size: once; D gene: TRBD2; V gene: TRBV6-5; J gene: TRBJ2-5; CDR3 DNA: TGTGCCAGCAGGGCTTTAGCGGGAGGAGAGACCCAGTACTTC; CDR3 protein: CASRALAGGETQYF
clone size: .; D gene: TRBD2; V gene: TRBV5-1; J gene: TRBJ2-2; CDR3 DNA: TGCGCCAGCAGCCTTAGCGGGGGGGCTGACACCGGGGAGCTGTTTTTT; CDR3 protein: CASSLSGGADTGELFF
clone size: .; D gene: .; V gene: TRBV5-6; J gene: TRBJ1-6; CDR3 DNA: TGTGCCAGCAGCTTGGCCTCCGGTAATTCACCCCTCCACTTT; CDR3 protein: CASSLASGNSPLHF
clone size: .; D gene: .; V gene: TRBV7-2; J gene: TRBJ1-2; CDR3 DNA: TGTGCCAGCAGCCCAACAGGTTTGACAGCTAACTATGGCTACACCTTC; CDR3 protein: CASSPTGLTANYGYTF
clone size: .; D gene: TRBD2; V gene: TRBV24-1; J gene: TRBJ2-1; CDR3 DNA: TGTGCCACCAGTGATTCGTCCTGGGCTAGCGGGGCATACAATGAGCAGTTCTTC; CDR3 protein: CATSDSSWASGAYNEQFF
clone size: .; D gene: TRBD1; V gene: TRBV11-2; J gene: TRBJ2-6; CDR3 DNA: TGTGCCAGCTCCCGGGACAGCTTCTCTGGGGCCAACGTCCTGACTTTC; CDR3 protein: CASSRDSFSGANVLTF
clone size: .; D gene: TRBD2; V gene: TRBV7-9; J gene: TRBJ2-3; CDR3 DNA: TGTGCCAGCAGCGAATCTAGCGGGGGGCCCACAAATACGCAGTATTTT; CDR3 protein: CASSESSGGPTNTQYF
clone size: .; D gene: .; V gene: TRBV6-5; J gene: TRBJ1-2; CDR3 DNA: TGTGCCACACGGGGGGGGGCCGGCTACACCTTC; CDR3 protein: CATRGGAGYTF
clone size: .; D gene: TRBD1; V gene: TRBV5-1; J gene: TRBJ1-1; CDR3 DNA: TGCGCCAGCAGCTTGGGGGCAGGGGGGAACACTGAAGCTTTCTTT; CDR3 protein: CASSLGAGGNTEAFF
clone size: .; D gene: .; V gene: TRBV6-6; J gene: TRBJ2-7; CDR3 DNA: TGTGCCAGCAGTTACGGCAGGGGCACCTACGAGCAGTACTTC; CDR3 protein: CASSYGRGTYEQYF
clone size: .; D gene: .; V gene: TRBV28; J gene: TRBJ1-1; CDR3 DNA: TGTGCCAGCAGTCCTCCCGGGGAGGTCGCGAACACTGAAGCTTTCTTT; CDR3 protein: CASSPPGEVANTEAFF
clone size: once; D gene: .; V gene: TRBV7-2; J gene: TRBJ1-5; CDR3 DNA: TGTGCCAGCAGCTTAGTGGAGAACTTAAGCAATCAGCCCCAGCATTTT; CDR3 protein: CASSLVENLSNQPQHF
clone size: once; D gene: TRBD1; V gene: TRBV19; J gene: TRBJ2-3; CDR3 DNA: TGTGCCAGCCCGAGGACAGGGGTTCGACCAGATACGCAGTATTTT; CDR3 protein: CASPRTGVRPDTQYF
clone size: .; D gene: TRBD2; V gene: TRBV24-1; J gene: TRBJ2-3; CDR3 DNA: TGTGCCACCTCGGGGCTAGCGGGGGGGAAGGGAGCAGATACGCAGTATTTT; CDR3 protein: CATSGLAGGKGADTQYF
clone size: .; D gene: .; V gene: TRBV6-1; J gene: TRBJ1-2; CDR3 DNA: TGTGCCAGCAGTGACGACTATGGCTACACCTTC; CDR3 protein: CASSDDYGYTF
clone size: .; D gene: .; V gene: TRBV28; J gene: TRBJ1-5; CDR3 DNA: TGTGCCAGCAGTTTCGGGGGGGGTATTAGCAATCAGCCCCAGCATTTT; CDR3 protein: CASSFGGGISNQPQHF
clone size: .; D gene: .; V gene: TRBV7-8; J gene: TRBJ1-6; CDR3 DNA: TGTGCCAGCAGCTTAGCGCAATCGACCGCCAGAGGTTCACCCCTCCACTTT; CDR3 protein: CASSLAQSTARGSPLHF
clone size: few; D gene: TRBD1; V gene: TRBV28; J gene: TRBJ1-4; CDR3 DNA: TGTGCCAGCAGTCGCCTACAGGGGGCGGCGGATGAAAAACTGTTTTTT; CDR3 protein: CASSRLQGAADEKLFF
clone size: .; D gene: .; V gene: TRBV28; J gene: TRBJ1-2; CDR3 DNA: TGTGCCAGCAGTTTATCGCAGCAGTCGGGAGGCTACACCTTC; CDR3 protein: CASSLSQQSGGYTF
clone size: .; D gene: .; V gene: TRBV4-3; J gene: TRBJ1-6; CDR3 DNA: TGCGCCAGCAGCCAAGTCGCGGGGGGGCCCCTCCACTTT; CDR3 protein: CASSQVAGGPLHF
clone size: .; D gene: .; V gene: TRBV7-7; J gene: TRBJ2-5; CDR3 DNA: TGTGCTAGCAGCCCGTCGACCGGGTCAACCCAGTACTTC; CDR3 protein: CASSPSTGSTQYF
clone size: .; D gene: .; V gene: TRBV5-1; J gene: TRBJ2-3; CDR3 DNA: TGCGCCAGCATGGAGGGCCAGACCACAGATACGCAGTATTTT; CDR3 protein: CASMEGQTTDTQYF
clone size: .; D gene: .; V gene: TRBV5-4; J gene: TRBJ1-2; CDR3 DNA: TGTGCCAGCAGCTTGTCCCACATGGACTATGGCTACACCTTC; CDR3 protein: CASSLSHMDYGYTF
clone size: .; D gene: .; V gene: TRBV3-1/TRBV3-2; J gene: TRBJ2-2; CDR3 DNA: TGTGCCAGCAGCCACAGGGGCTCCGGGGAGCTGTTTTTT; CDR3 protein: CASSHRGSGELFF